This TCR beta chain was recorded in a study of T cell repertoires in chronic hepatitis B (dated by TCRdb to the late 2010s). Regarding this clone: Base qualities are not at hand, and no much larger clone is one base apart.

V ends up 2 bases short and J 3 bases short, with an unmatched junction base count of 12. The germline V gene supplies CDR1 MNHNS and CDR2 SASEGT. From the cysteine through the phenylalanine, the CDR3 covers 18 amino acids. Here the CDR3 DNA is all that survives: 54 bases in frame from base 1. Library preparation used the immunoSEQ multiplex PCR assay. TCRdb holds this immuneACCESS table with in-frame rearrangements only. Some clones are missing; in checked studies, unresolved V genes explain under half, and the rest has no known cause. The sample table lists 470 or so clones, 84% of them with a count of one. Of the sample, roughly 14% is held by the ten largest clones.

Sequencing used HBV polymerase (pol387) epitope-specific CD8+ T cells from PBMCs. The sequence came from a human donor with chronic hepatitis B virus infection. Recombination joined TRBV6-1 with TRBJ2-7; 11 bases in the middle match TRBD2. CDR3 sequence: CASSEWTAGLAEDYEQYF. Read as DNA, the sequence is TGTGCCAGCAGTGAATGGACAGCGGGACTAGCGGAGGACTACGAGCAGTACTTC.